Presented here are 23 T cell receptor beta chains from one specimen sequenced in a study of graft-versus-host responses after intestinal transplantation. The antigens of these receptors remain unknown. Profiling relied on immunoSEQ multiplex PCR, and the TCRdb table lists in-frame clones only, not all of them. The sample holds about 93,000 clones, about four fifths seen once. The sequencing here drew on unstimulated CD4+ T cells sorted from spleen or lymph node cells, taken before intestinal transplant. These receptors came from a human donor who received an intestinal transplant.

The CDR3 nucleotides read TGTGCCAGTAGTATGACAGGGAATGGCAATCAGCCCCAGCATTTT. Protein: CASSMTGNGNQPQHF. The chain recombines TRBV19 with TRBJ1-5; 7 nucleotides match TRBD1. V lost 3 bases to trimming and J lost 2 bases; unmatched junction nucleotides: 4. The CDR3 covers 15 residues. Germline values: CDR1 LNHDA, CDR2 SQIVND (reference sequence).

V and J are TRBV5-1 and TRBJ1-4; TRBD1 matches 9 bases. The ends lost 4 bases at V and 7 bases at J; junction bases unmatched: 8. Germline loops: CDR1 SGHRS, CDR2 YFSETQ. The CDR3 has 15 amino acids. In DNA form, the CDR3 reads TGCGCCAGCAGCCAGCACAGGGGGCGCTTTGAAAAACTGTTTTTT. Residues: CASSQHRGRFEKLFF.

The chain joins TRBV28 to TRBJ2-7, with 7 bases fitting TRBD1. The CDR3 consists of 14 residues. Trimming at V came to 6 bases and at J to 3 bases, leaving 8 bases not matched to a gene. In germline, CDR1 is MDHEN, CDR2 SYDVKM. The CDR3, as DNA: TGTGCCAGCAGCTCCCAGGGACAGAGCTACGAGCAGTACTTC. It is translated as CASSSQGQSYEQYF.

This sequence joins TRBV28 and TRBJ2-5; perhaps TRBD1 as D (6 bases). V lost 1 base and J lost 5, with 11 bases in between. Looked up from germline, CDR1 is MDHEN and CDR2 is SYDVKM. The CDR3 totals 14 residues. This chain's CDR3 is CASSLSGAGETQYF. The CDR3 nucleotides are TGTGCCAGCAGTTTATCAGGGGCCGGGGAGACCCAGTACTTC.

The chain joins TRBV5-1 to TRBJ1-1; D uncertain. CDR1 and CDR2 from the germline V gene are SGHRS and YFSETQ. This CDR3 contains 14 residues. The V and J ends lost 5 bases and 6 bases respectively, with 17 bases between them. The CDR3 sequence is CASRTGGQAAEAFF. The CDR3 DNA is TGCGCCAGCAGAACTGGAGGGCAGGCAGCTGAAGCTTTCTTT.

The rearrangement links TRBV7-9 to TRBJ2-7, with TRBD1 matching over 8 bases. The V gene's germline CDR1 is SEHNR and CDR2 FQNEAQ (reference sequence). Trimming cost V 4 bases and J 3 bases; bases outside gene matches: 14. This CDR3 spans 17 amino acids. DNA for the CDR3: TGTGCCAGCAGCTCCCGGTCGGGGACAGGCCCGGACTACGAGCAGTACTTC. Encoded protein: CASSSRSGTGPDYEQYF.

This clone was seen more than once but under ten times. The genes are TRBV5-1 and TRBJ2-5, with 9 bases aligning to TRBD2. V gave up 1 base and J gave up 2 bases; unmatched junction bases: 6. Germline-derived CDR1 and CDR2 are SGHRS and YFSETQ. The CDR3 consists of 16 residues. The CDR3, as DNA: TGCGCCAGCAGCTTGAATCCTAGCGGGAAACAAGAGACCCAGTACTTC. It encodes CASSLNPSGKQETQYF.

The V call is TRBV29-1, the J call TRBJ1-2; TRBD1 matches at 9 bases. The V and J ends lost 1 base and 11 bases, in that order; junction bases with no gene match: 5. CDR3 length: 12 amino acids. Germline assignment: CDR1 SQVTM and CDR2 ANQGSEA. This CDR3 is CSVEVGQGIYTF. The CDR3 nucleotides read TGCAGCGTTGAAGTAGGACAGGGGATTTACACCTTC.

The chain couples TRBV28 to TRBJ2-3; a possible D gene is TRBD1 (6 bases). The CDR3 spans 14 residues. V shed 6 bases and J shed 2 bases, with 12 bases lying between them. From germline, CDR1 is MDHEN and CDR2 SYDVKM. CDR3 protein: CASSPGQFTDTQYF. The CDR3 DNA sequence: TGTGCCAGCAGCCCGGGACAATTCACAGATACGCAGTATTTT.

This rearrangement joins TRBV20-1 to TRBJ2-3, with a tentative D call TRBD1 (6 bases). Deletions cut 5 bases from V and 6 bases from J, with 9 bases between. Per the germline V gene, CDR1 is DFQATT and CDR2 is SNEGSKA (reference sequence). CDR3 length equals 11 residues. The CDR3 DNA sequence: TGCAGTGCTTACAGGGCGGATACGCAGTATTTT. Translated, it gives CSAYRADTQYF.

This sequence joins TRBV6-6 and TRBJ1-4; 8 positions agree with TRBD1. Germline CDR1 and CDR2: MNHNY and SVGAGI (reference sequence). After removal of 2 bases from V and 8 bases from J, the junction contained 7 bases not matched to a gene. CDR3 length equals 15 residues. The DNA of the CDR3 is TGTGCCAGCAGTTACCCCGGGACAGGCCACGAAAAACTGTTTTTT. It is translated as CASSYPGTGHEKLFF.

The chain has TRBV18 and TRBJ2-1, with 7 bases aligning to TRBD2. CDR1 and CDR2 from the germline V gene are KGHSH and LQKENI. The CDR3 contains 17 residues. J lost 8 bases, V lost 0 bases, and 13 bases had no gene match. CDR3 residues: CASSPPSAGTLLYEQFF. In DNA form, the CDR3 reads TGTGCCAGCTCACCACCGTCAGCGGGGACCCTGTTGTATGAGCAGTTCTTC.

CDR3 in DNA: TGCAGCGTTACAGGGGTCGGGGCCAACGTCCTGACTTTC. The encoded protein is CSVTGVGANVLTF. The chain has TRBV29-1 and TRBJ2-6, with 7 bases identical to TRBD1. The CDR3 consists of 13 residues. Germline V gene lookup returns CDR1 SQVTM and CDR2 ANQGSEA. J was trimmed by 4 bases and V by 5 bases; bases with no gene match: 2.

The V call is TRBV5-6, the J call TRBJ2-1; the D gene is possibly TRBD1 (5 bases). This CDR3 spans 14 amino acids. Germline assignment: CDR1 SGHDT and CDR2 YYEEEE. Between the trimmed V and J ends, which lost 2 bases and 10 bases, there was a span of 16 bases. The CDR3 region is CASSFDDASGEQFF. In nucleotides, the CDR3 is TGTGCCAGCAGCTTTGACGACGCTTCAGGGGAGCAGTTCTTC.

The chain uses TRBV9 and TRBJ2-1; 9 bases match TRBD1. Germline V gives CDR1 SGDLS, CDR2 YYNGEE. The CDR3 is 15 amino acids. V lost 2 bases, J lost 4 bases, and 4 bases stayed unmatched. The DNA for the CDR3 is TGTGCCAGCAGCGTCCGGGACAGGGTATACAATGAGCAGTTCTTC. This encodes CASSVRDRVYNEQFF. Filled out from reference TRBV9 and TRBJ2-1, the complete variable domain reads DSGVTQTPKHLITATGQRVTLRCSPRSGDLSVYWYQQSLDQGLQFLIQYYNGEERAKGNILERFSAQQFPDLHSELNLSSLELGDSALYFCASSVRDRVYNEQFFGPGTRLTVL.

The V call is TRBV25-1, the J call TRBJ2-5, with D possibly being TRBD2 (5 bases). Looked up from germline, CDR1 is MGHDK and CDR2 is SYGVNS. The CDR3 is 15 residues long. Between the trimmed V and J ends, which lost 0 bases and 3 bases, there was a span of 11 bases. CDR3 bases: TGTGCCAGCAGTGAATATTTAGGGAGAGAAGAGACCCAGTACTTC. Translation: CASSEYLGREETQYF.

The chain couples TRBV11-1 to TRBJ2-7, with a tentative D call TRBD2 (6 bases). V was trimmed by 5 bases and J by 3 bases, leaving 14 bases between them. CDR3 length equals 14 residues. Germline CDR1 is SGHAT and CDR2 is FQDESV (reference sequence). The CDR3 sequence is CASSRSPGDYEQYF. In DNA form, the CDR3 reads TGTGCCAGCAGCCGTTCGCCGGGGGACTACGAGCAGTACTTC.

The J gene is TRBJ1-5, the V gene TRBV19, with TRBD1 identical over 9 bases. Trimming removed 7 bases from V and 3 bases from J; junction bases left unmatched: 7. This CDR3 spans 15 amino acids. Germline CDR1 and CDR2: LNHDA and SQIVND (reference sequence). The CDR3 region is CASTRTGENNQPQHF. The CDR3 nucleotides are TGTGCCAGTACTCGGACAGGGGAAAACAATCAGCCCCAGCATTTT.

The chain recombines TRBV10-3 with TRBJ2-1; TRBD2 matches 12 bases. There are 17 residues in the CDR3. V trimming: 5 bases; J trimming: 3 bases; junction bases outside the gene matches: 8. Germline V lookup: CDR1 ENHRY, CDR2 SYGVKD. CDR3: CAISKTSGGGFYNEQFF. DNA for the CDR3: TGTGCCATCAGTAAGACTAGCGGGGGAGGGTTCTACAATGAGCAGTTCTTC.

This clone was counted once. The chain uses TRBV9 and TRBJ2-7, with TRBD1 identical over 9 bases. The CDR3 loop spans 14 amino acids. V shed 3 bases, J shed 3 bases, and the junction held 4 bases outside the gene matches. Germline values: CDR1 SGDLS, CDR2 YYNGEE. DNA for the CDR3: TGTGCCAGCAGCGAAGGGACAGGGATCTACGAGCAGTACTTC. This gives the protein CASSEGTGIYEQYF.

The rearrangement uses TRBV5-1 and TRBJ2-1, with a possible D match to TRBD2 (5 bases). The CDR3 covers 15 residues. Germline V gene sequence: CDR1 SGHRS, CDR2 YFSETQ. Trimming removed 0 bases from V and 2 bases from J, with 9 bases in between. The CDR3 reads CASSLGGGAYNEQFF. The CDR3 DNA sequence: TGCGCCAGCAGCTTGGGAGGAGGTGCCTACAATGAGCAGTTCTTC.

V is TRBV6-6 and J is TRBJ2-5; 11 bases fit TRBD2. CDR3 length equals 16 residues. V lost 4 bases, J lost 3 bases, and 7 bases stayed unmatched. Germline CDR1 MNHNY, CDR2 SVGAGI (reference sequence). CDR3 in amino acids: CASSWGGTSGKETQYF. The CDR3 DNA sequence: TGTGCCAGCAGTTGGGGGGGGACTAGCGGTAAAGAGACCCAGTACTTC.

The chain joins TRBV9 to TRBJ2-1; a weak D match, TRBD1 (5 bases). The CDR3 loop spans 16 amino acids. The V and J ends lost 0 bases and 2 bases respectively, with 12 bases between them. Germline CDR1 and CDR2: SGDLS and YYNGEE. The CDR3 region is CASSVASGNAYNEQFF. The CDR3 DNA is TGTGCCAGCAGCGTAGCTTCAGGGAACGCCTACAATGAGCAGTTCTTC.